This T cell receptor (beta chain) was profiled in a study of blood T cells in healthy people across ages. This clonotype came up many times. The CDR3 totals 13 residues. V gave up 3 bases and J gave up 7 bases, with 12 bases separating them. CDR1 is KGHSH and CDR2 is LQKENI in the germline V gene. PBMCs were isolated at a quantity of at least 7 million per sample. Per individual sample, total RNA of at least 5 micrograms was extracted. Together with a sample-barcoded 5' primer, a J-beta primer mix was included in a second PCR lasting about 6 to 11 cycles. Samples each returned at least 2.5 million CDR3-containing paired-end reads. A single record per CDR3 protein comes from TCRdb applying MiXCR to the 5' RACE reads. This sample has some 1.5 million distinct CDR3 sequences, with about 28% found just once.

The gene calls are TRBV18 and TRBJ1-2; D unclear. Input material: blood. The clonotype was recovered from a woman aged 25 to 45 in good health. CDR3: CASSPGRLAGYTF. In DNA, the CDR3 is TGTGCCAGCTCACCTGGCAGGTTGGCTGGCTACACCTTC. The full variable domain, its missing parts supplied by reference TRBV18 and TRBJ1-2, is NAGVMQNPRHLVRRRGQEARLRCSPMKGHSHVYWYRQLPEEGLKFMVYLQKENIIDESGMPKERFSAEFPKEGPSILRIQQVVRGDSAAYFCASSPGRLAGYTFGSGTRLTVV.